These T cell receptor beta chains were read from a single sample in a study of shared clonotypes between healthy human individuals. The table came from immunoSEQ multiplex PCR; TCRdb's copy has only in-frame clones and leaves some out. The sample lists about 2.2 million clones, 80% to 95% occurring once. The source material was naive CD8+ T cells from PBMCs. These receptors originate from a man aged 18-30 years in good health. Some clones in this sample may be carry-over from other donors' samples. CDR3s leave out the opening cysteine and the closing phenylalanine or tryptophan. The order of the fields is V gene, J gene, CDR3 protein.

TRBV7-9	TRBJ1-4	ASSLREGPTNEKLF
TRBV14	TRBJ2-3	ASSLSGGGDTQY
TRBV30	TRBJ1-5	AWADGSNQPQH
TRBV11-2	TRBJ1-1	ASSLAVIDTEAF
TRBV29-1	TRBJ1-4	SVFISTAELF
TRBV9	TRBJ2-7	ASTAGGGVEHEQY
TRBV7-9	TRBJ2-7	ASSLAAGAISYEQY
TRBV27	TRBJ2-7	ASSLMGGGHEQY
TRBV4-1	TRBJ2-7	ASSPGQGLDEQY
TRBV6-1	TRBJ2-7	ASSETGAHTYEQY
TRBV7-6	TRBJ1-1	ASSTRELNTEAF
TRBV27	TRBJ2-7	ASSSPGKPYEQY
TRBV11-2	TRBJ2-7	ASSFWTGPYEQY